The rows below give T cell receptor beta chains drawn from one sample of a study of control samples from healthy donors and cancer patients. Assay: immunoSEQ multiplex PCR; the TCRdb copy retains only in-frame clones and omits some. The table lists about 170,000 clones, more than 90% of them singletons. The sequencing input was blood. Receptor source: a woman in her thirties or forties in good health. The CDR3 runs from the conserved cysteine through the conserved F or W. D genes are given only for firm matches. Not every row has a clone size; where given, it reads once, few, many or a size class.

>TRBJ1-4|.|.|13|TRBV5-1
TGCGCCAGCTCTGTCAGGACTAATGAAAAACTGTTTTTT
CASSVRTNEKLFF
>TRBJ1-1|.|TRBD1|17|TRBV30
TGTGCCTGGAGTTTCTGCCAGGGGGCCCCTTTGAGGACTGAAGCTTTCTTT
CAWSFCQGAPLRTEAFF
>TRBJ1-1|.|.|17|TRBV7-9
TGTGCCAGCAGCTTAGGGTTTATGCGGGAGGAGAACACTGAAGCTTTCTTT
CASSLGFMREENTEAFF
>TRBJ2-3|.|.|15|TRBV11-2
TGTGCCAGCAGCCCGTGGGGGCGGGGGAGAGATACGCAGTATTTT
CASSPWGRGRDTQYF
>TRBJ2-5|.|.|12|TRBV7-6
TGTGCCAGCAGCCCCCCCCAAGGGACCCAGTACTTC
CASSPPQGTQYF
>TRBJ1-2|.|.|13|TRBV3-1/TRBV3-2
TGTGCCAGCAGCCAATCGACAGGTCGTGGCTACACCTTC
CASSQSTGRGYTF
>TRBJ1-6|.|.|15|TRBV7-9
TGTGCCAGCAGCTTAGCGGGGACCTATAATTCACCCCTCCACTTT
CASSLAGTYNSPLHF
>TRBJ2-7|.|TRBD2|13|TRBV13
TGTGCCAGCAGCTTTACTAGCGGGGTCGAGCAGTACTTC
CASSFTSGVEQYF
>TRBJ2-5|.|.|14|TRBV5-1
TGCGCCAGCAGCTTAACGGCGGGGCAAGAGACCCAGTACTTC
CASSLTAGQETQYF
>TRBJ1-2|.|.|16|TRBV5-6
TGTGCCAGCAACTCTGGACGGGCCCTCTCCCTCTATGGCTACACCTTC
CASNSGRALSLYGYTF
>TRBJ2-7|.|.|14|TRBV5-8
TGTGCCAGCAGCGCGGGGACGGACTCCTACGAGCAGTACTTC
CASSAGTDSYEQYF
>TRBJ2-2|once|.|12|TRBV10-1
TGCGCCAGCACCGGGGACACCGGGGAGCTGTTTTTT
CASTGDTGELFF
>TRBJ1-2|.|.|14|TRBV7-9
TGTGCCAGCAGCTCCCAGAAACAGGGCTGGGGCTACACCTTC
CASSSQKQGWGYTF
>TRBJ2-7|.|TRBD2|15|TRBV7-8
TGTGCCAGCAGCACAAGGGAGGGAGACTCCTACGAGCAGTACTTC
CASSTREGDSYEQYF
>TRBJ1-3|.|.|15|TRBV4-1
TGCGCCAGCAGCCAGGGGTCGGTAGTGGGAAACACCATATATTTT
CASSQGSVVGNTIYF
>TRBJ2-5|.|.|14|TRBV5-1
TGCGCCAGCAGCTTGGTCACGGTCCAAGAGACCCAGTACTTC
CASSLVTVQETQYF
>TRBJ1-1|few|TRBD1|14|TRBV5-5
TGTGCCAGCAGATGGACAGGCATTGGCACTGAAGCTTTCTTT
CASRWTGIGTEAFF
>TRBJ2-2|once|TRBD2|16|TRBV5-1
TGCGCCAGCAGCTCAAGCGGGGGGACTAATGTCGGGGAGCTGTTTTTT
CASSSSGGTNVGELFF
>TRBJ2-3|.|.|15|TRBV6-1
TGTGCCAGCAGTGAAGCGGGGACGATGGCAGATACGCAGTATTTT
CASSEAGTMADTQYF
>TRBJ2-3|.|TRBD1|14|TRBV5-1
TGCGCCAGCAGCGTTGACAGGGGCACAGATACGCAGTATTTT
CASSVDRGTDTQYF
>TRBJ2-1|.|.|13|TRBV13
TGTGCCAGCAGCTTAGGCCGAAGGAATGAGCAGTTCTTC
CASSLGRRNEQFF
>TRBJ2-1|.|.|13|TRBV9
TGTGCCAGCAGCGTAAGGACTACCAATGAGCAGTTCTTC
CASSVRTTNEQFF
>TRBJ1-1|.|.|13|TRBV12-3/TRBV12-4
TGTGCCAGCAGCCCAAAGGGGCGTCCTGAAGCTTTCTTT
CASSPKGRPEAFF
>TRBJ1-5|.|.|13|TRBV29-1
TGCAGCGTTGGGGCCGGAGGTAATCAGCCCCAGCATTTT
CSVGAGGNQPQHF
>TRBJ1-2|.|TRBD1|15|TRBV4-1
TGCGCCAGCAGCCAAGAACAACGGACAGGATATGGCTACACCTTC
CASSQEQRTGYGYTF
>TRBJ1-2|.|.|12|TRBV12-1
TGTGCCAGCAGCTTCCACCGGCATGGCTACACCTTC
CASSFHRHGYTF
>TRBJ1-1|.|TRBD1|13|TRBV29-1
TGCAGCGTTGAGGGACAGGGCGAAACTGAAGCTTTCTTT
CSVEGQGETEAFF
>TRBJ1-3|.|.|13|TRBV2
TGTGCCAGCAGTGAAACACCTGGAAACACCATATATTTT
CASSETPGNTIYF
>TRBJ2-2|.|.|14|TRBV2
TGTGCCAGCAGTAGGGAGCTTAACACCGGGGAGCTGTTTTTT
CASSRELNTGELFF
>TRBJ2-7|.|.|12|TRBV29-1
TGCAGCGTTGCGGGCAGCTCCTACGAGCAGTACTTC
CSVAGSSYEQYF